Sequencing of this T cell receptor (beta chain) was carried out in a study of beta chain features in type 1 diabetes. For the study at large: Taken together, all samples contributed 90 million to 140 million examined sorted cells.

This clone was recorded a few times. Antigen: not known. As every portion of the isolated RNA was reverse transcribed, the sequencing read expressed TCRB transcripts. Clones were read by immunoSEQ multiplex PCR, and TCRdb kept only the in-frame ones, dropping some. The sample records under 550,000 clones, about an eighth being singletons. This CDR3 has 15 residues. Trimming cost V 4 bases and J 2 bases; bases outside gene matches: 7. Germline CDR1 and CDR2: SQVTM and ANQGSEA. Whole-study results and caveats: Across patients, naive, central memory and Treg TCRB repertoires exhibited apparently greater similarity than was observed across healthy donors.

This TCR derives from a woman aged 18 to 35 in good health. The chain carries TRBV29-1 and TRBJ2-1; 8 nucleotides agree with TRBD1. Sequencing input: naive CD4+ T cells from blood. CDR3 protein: CSVGEDRVTYNEQFF. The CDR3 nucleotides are TGCAGCGTTGGAGAGGACAGGGTAACCTACAATGAGCAGTTCTTC.